This T cell receptor beta chain came from a study of OX40 agonist ivuxolimab in advanced cancers. The table came from immunoSEQ multiplex PCR; TCRdb's copy has only in-frame clones and leaves some out. The sample records about 73,000 clones, 90% being singletons. Study conclusions and caveats: Clones of CD4+ and CD8+ blood T cells grew by week 6 at doses of 0.1 to 3.0 mg/kg.

Germline loops: CDR1 MNHEY, CDR2 SVGAGI. This CDR3 is built from 15 residues. Unmatched junction bases numbered 6, after V lost 5 bases and J lost 2 bases. Turning to this clone: What it binds is not known.

The material sequenced was CD4+ or CD8+ T cells sorted from blood, taken in a trial of the OX40 agonist ivuxolimab. The chain links TRBV6-5 to TRBJ2-5, with 9 bases lining up with TRBD1. The TCR was taken from an adult with an advanced solid tumor such as melanoma, head and neck, liver or kidney cancer. CDR3 amino acids: CASSASGTGQETQYF. CDR3 nucleotide sequence: TGTGCCAGCAGTGCCTCCGGGACAGGGCAAGAGACCCAGTACTTC.